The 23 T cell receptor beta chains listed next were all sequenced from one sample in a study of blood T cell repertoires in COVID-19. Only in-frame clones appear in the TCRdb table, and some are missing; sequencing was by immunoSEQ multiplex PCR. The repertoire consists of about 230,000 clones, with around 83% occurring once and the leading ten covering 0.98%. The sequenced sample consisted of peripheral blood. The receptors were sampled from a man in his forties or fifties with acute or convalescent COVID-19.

The CDR3 DNA reads TGTGCCAGCAGCTTAAACAGTCAAACTGAAGCTTTCTTT. Its protein is CASSLNSQTEAFF. The rearrangement joins TRBV11-3 to TRBJ1-1; unclear D gene. The CDR3 runs 13 residues. V lost 2 bases and J 5 bases, leaving 9 bases between the germline ends. Germline CDR1 SGHNT, CDR2 YENEEA.

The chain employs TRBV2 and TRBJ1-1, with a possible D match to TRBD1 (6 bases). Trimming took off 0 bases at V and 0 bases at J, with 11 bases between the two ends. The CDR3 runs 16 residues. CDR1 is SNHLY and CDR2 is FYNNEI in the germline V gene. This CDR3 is CASSEAAGAVNTEAFF. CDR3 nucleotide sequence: TGTGCCAGCAGTGAAGCGGCAGGGGCTGTGAACACTGAAGCTTTCTTT.

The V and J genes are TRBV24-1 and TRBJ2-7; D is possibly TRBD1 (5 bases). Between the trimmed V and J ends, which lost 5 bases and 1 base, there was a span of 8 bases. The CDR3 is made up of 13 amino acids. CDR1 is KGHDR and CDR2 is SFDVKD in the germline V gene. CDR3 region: CATSGQRSYEQYF. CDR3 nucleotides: TGTGCCACCAGTGGACAGAGATCCTACGAGCAGTACTTC.

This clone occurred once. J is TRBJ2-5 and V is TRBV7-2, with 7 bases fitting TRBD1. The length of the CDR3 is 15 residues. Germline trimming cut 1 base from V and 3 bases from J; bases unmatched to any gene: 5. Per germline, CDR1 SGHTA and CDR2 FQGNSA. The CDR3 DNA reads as TGTGCCAGCAGCTTAGTTGGAGGACAGGAAGAGACCCAGTACTTC. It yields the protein CASSLVGGQEETQYF.

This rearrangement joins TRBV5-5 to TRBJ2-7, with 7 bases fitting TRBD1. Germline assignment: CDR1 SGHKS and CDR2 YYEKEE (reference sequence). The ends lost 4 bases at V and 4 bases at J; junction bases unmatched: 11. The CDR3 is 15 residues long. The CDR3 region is CASSDYRQGVYEQYF. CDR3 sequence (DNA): TGTGCCAGCAGCGATTATAGACAGGGCGTATACGAGCAGTACTTC.

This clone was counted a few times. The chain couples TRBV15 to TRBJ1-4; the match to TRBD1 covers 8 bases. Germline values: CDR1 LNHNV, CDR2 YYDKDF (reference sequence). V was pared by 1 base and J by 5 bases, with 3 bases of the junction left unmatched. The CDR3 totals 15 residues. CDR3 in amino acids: CATSRGTGSNEKLFF. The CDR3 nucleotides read TGTGCCACCAGCAGAGGGACAGGGTCAAATGAAAAACTGTTTTTT.

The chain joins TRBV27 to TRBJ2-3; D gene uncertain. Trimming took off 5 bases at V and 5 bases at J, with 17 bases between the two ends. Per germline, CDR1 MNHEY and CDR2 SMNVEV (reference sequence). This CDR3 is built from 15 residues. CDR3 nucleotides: TGTGCCAGCAGTCCCCTCCTAGGTCAAGAAGATACGCAGTATTTT. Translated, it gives CASSPLLGQEDTQYF.

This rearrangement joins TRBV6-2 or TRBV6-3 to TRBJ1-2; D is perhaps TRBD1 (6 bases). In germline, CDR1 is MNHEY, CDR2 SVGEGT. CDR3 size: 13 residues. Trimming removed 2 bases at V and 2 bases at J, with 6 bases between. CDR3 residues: CASSYGGNYGYTF. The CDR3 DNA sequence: TGTGCCAGCAGTTACGGGGGCAACTATGGCTACACCTTC.

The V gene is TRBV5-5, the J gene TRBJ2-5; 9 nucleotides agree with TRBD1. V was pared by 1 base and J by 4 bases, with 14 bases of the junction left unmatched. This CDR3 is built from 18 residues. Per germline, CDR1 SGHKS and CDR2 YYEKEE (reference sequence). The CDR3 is CASSLRSPTGGRAETQYF. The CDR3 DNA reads TGTGCCAGCAGCTTGCGGAGTCCAACAGGGGGCCGGGCAGAGACCCAGTACTTC.

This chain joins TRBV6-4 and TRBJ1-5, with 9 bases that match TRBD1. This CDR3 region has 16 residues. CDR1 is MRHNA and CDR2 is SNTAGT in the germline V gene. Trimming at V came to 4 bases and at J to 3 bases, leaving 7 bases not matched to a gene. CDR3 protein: CASSAATGGHNQPQHF. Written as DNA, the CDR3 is TGTGCCAGCAGTGCCGCGACAGGGGGTCACAATCAGCCCCAGCATTTT.

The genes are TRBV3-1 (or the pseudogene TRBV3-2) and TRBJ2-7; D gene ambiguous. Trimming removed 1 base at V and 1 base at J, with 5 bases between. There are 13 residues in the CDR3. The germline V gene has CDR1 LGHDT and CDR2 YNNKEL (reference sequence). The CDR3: CASSQGASYEQYF. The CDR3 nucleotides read TGTGCCAGCAGCCAAGGGGCTTCCTACGAGCAGTACTTC.

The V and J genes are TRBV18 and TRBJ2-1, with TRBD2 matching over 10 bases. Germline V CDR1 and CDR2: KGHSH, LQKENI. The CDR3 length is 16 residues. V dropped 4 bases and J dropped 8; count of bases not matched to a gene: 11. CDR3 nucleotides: TGTGCCAGCTCACTTGTAGCGGGGGGCCGCCGGGATGAGCAGTTCTTC. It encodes CASSLVAGGRRDEQFF. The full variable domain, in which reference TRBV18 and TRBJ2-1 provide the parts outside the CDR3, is NAGVMQNPRHLVRRRGQEARLRCSPMKGHSHVYWYRQLPEEGLKFMVYLQKENIIDESGMPKERFSAEFPKEGPSILRIQQVVRGDSAAYFCASSLVAGGRRDEQFFGPGTRLTVL.

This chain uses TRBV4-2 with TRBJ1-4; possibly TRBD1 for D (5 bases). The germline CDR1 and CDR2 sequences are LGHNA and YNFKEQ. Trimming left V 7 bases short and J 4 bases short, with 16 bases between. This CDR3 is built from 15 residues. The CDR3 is CASTSKGGVNEKLFF. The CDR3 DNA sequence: TGTGCCAGCACCTCAAAGGGAGGGGTTAATGAAAAACTGTTTTTT.

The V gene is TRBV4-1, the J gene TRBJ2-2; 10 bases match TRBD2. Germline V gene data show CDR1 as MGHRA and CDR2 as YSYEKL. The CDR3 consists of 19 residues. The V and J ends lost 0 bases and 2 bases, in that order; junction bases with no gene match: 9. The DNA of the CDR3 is TGCGCCAGCAGCCAAGAGGAGCGGGGGGGGCGAGCTAACACCGGGGAGCTGTTTTTT. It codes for CASSQEERGGRANTGELFF.

CDR3 coding DNA: TGTGCCAGCAGTGAGGCTAGCGGAAGATACAATGAGCAGTTCTTC. This codes for CASSEASGRYNEQFF. The chain is built from TRBV2 and TRBJ2-1, with 7 bases aligning to TRBD2. Germline V lookup: CDR1 SNHLY, CDR2 FYNNEI. This CDR3 region has 15 residues. V trimming: 3 bases; J trimming: 4 bases; junction bases outside the gene matches: 6.

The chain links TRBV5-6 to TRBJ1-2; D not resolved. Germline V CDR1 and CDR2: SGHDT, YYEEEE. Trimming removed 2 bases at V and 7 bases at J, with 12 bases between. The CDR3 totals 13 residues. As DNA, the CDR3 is TGTGCCAGCAGCTTTCGGCGGGCCGGTGGCTACACCTTC. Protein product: CASSFRRAGGYTF.

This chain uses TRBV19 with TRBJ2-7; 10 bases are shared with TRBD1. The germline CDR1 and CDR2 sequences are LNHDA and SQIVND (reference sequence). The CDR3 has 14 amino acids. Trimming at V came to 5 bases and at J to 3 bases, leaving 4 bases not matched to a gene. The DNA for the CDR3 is TGTGCCAGTAGTTCCGGGACAGGGGACTACGAGCAGTACTTC. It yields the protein CASSSGTGDYEQYF.

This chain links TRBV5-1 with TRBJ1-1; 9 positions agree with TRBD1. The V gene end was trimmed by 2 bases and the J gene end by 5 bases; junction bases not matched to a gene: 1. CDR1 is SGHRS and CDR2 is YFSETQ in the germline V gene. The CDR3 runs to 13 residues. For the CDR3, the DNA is TGCGCCAGCAGCTTTGACAGGGGGACTGAAGCTTTCTTT. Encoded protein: CASSFDRGTEAFF.

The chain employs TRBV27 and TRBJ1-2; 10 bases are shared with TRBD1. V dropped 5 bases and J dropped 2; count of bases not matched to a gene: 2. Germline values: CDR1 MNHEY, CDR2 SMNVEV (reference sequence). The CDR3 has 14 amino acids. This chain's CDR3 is CASSRDRGNYGYTF. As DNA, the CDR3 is TGTGCCAGCAGTCGGGACAGGGGAAACTATGGCTACACCTTC.

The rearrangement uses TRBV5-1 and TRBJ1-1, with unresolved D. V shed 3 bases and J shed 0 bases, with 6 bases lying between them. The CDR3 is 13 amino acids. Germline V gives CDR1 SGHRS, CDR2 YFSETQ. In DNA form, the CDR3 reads TGCGCCAGCAGCTCGTACATGAACACTGAAGCTTTCTTT. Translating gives CASSSYMNTEAFF.

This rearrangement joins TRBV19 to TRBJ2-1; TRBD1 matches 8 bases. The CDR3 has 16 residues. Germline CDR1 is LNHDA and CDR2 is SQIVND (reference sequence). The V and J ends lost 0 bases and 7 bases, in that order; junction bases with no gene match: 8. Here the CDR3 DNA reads TGTGCCAGTAGTATAGAGACAGGGGTTCCTACGAATGAGCAGTTCTTC. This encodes CASSIETGVPTNEQFF.

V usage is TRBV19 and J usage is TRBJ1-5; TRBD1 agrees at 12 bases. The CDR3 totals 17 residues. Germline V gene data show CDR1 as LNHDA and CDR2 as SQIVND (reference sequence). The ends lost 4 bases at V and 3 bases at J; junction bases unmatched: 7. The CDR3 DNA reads TGTGCCAGTAGTACCCGGGACAGGGGGCCGTTCAATCAGCCCCAGCATTTT. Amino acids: CASSTRDRGPFNQPQHF.

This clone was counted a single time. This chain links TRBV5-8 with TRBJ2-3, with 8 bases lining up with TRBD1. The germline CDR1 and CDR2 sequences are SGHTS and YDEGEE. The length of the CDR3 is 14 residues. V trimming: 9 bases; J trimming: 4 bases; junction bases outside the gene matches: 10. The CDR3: CATGTGRWADTQYF. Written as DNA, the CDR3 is TGTGCCACCGGGACAGGAAGGTGGGCAGATACGCAGTATTTT. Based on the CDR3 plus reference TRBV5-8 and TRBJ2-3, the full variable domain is EAGVTQSPTHLIKTRGQQATLRCSPISGHTSVYWYQQALGLGLQFLLWYDEGEERNRGNFPPRFSGRQFPNYSSELNVNALELEDSALYLCATGTGRWADTQYFGPGTRLTVL.